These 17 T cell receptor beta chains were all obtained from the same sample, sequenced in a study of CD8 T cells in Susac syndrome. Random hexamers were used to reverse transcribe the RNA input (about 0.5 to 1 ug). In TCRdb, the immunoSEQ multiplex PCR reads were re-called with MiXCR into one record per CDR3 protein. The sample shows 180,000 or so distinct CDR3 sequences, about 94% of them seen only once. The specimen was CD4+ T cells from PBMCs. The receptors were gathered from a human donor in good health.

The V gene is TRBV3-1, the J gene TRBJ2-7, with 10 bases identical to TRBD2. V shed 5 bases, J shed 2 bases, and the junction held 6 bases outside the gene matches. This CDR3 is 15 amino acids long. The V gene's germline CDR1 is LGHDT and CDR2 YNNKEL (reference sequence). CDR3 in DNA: TGTGCCAGCAGCGGCCAAGCGGGAGGGCCCTACGAGCAGTACTTC. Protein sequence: CASSGQAGGPYEQYF.

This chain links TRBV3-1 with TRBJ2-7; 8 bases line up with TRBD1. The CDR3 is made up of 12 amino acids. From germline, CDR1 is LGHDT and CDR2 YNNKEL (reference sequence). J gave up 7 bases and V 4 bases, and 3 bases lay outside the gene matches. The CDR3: CASSRQGREQYF. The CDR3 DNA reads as TGTGCCAGCAGCCGACAGGGGCGTGAGCAGTACTTC.

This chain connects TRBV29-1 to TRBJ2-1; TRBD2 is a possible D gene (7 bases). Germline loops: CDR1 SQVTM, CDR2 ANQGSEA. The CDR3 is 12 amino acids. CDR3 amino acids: CGGRGRNNEQFF. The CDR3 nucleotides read TGCGGAGGGAGGGGGAGGAACAATGAGCAGTTCTTC.

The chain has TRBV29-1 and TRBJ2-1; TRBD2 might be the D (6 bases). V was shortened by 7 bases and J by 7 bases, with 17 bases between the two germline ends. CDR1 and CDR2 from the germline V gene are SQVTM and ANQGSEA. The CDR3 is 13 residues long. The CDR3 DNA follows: TGCAGCGCCGATAGTCGGGAGTGGAATGAGCAGTTCTTC. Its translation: CSADSREWNEQFF.

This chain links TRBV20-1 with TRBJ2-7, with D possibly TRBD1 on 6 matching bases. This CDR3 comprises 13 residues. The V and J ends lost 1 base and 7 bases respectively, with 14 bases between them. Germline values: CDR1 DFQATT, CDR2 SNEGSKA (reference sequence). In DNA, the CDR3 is TGCAGTGCTAGAGGGGACACCACCATGGAGCAGTACTTC. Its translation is CSARGDTTMEQYF.

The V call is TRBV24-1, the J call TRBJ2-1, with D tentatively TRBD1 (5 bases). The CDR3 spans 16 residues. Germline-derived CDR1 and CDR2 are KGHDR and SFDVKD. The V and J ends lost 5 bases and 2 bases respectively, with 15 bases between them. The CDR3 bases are TGTGCCACCAGTGGTCTCAGGGCCCCTACCTACAATGAGCAGTTCTTC. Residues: CATSGLRAPTYNEQFF.

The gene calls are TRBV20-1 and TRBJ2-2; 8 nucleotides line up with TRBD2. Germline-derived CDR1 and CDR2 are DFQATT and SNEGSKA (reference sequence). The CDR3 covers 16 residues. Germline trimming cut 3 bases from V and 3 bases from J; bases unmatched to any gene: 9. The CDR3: CSASPAGVPDTGELFF. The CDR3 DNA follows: TGCAGTGCTAGCCCAGCGGGAGTACCTGACACCGGGGAGCTGTTTTTT.

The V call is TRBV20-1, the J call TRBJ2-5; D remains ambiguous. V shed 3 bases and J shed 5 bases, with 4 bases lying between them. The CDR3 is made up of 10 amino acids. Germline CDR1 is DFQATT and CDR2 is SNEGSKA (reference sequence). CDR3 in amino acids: CSARWETQYF. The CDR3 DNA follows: TGCAGTGCTAGGTGGGAGACCCAGTACTTC.

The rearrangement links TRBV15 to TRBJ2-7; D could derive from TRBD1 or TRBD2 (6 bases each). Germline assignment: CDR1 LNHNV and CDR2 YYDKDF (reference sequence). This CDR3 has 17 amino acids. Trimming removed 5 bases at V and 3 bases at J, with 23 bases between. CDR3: CATSPTGGPHNIYEQYF. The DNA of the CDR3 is TGTGCCACCAGCCCCACCGGGGGCCCTCACAATATCTACGAGCAGTACTTC.

The CDR3 DNA reads TGTGCCAGTATCCCGCCAGGGGCGAACACTGAAGCTTTCTTT. It yields the protein CASIPPGANTEAFF. The chain couples TRBV19 to TRBJ1-1; a weak D match, TRBD1 (6 bases). CDR3 length equals 14 residues. Deletions cut 7 bases from V and 1 base from J, with 13 bases between. CDR1 is LNHDA and CDR2 is SQIVND in the germline V gene (reference sequence).

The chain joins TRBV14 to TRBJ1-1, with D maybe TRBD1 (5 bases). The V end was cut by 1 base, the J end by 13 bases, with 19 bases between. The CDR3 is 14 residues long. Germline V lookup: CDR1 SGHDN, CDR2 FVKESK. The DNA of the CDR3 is TGTGCCAGCAGCCAAGGAGGGAGGCGACGGGACTGTTTCTTT. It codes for CASSQGGRRRDCFF.

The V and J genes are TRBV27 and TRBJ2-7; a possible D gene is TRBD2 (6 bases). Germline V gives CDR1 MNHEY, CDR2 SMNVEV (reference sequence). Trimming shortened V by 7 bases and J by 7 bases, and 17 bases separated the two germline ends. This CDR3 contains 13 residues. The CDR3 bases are TGTGCCAGCACCAAGGAGGGCCGGAGGGAGCAGTACTTC. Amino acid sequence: CASTKEGRREQYF.

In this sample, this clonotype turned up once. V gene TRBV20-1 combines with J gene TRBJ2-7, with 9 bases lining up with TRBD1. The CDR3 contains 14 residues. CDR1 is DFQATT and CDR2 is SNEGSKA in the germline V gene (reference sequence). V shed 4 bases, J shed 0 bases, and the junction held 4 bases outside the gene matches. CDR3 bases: TGCAGTGCTAACAGGGGGCTTAGCTCCTACGAGCAGTACTTC. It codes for CSANRGLSSYEQYF.

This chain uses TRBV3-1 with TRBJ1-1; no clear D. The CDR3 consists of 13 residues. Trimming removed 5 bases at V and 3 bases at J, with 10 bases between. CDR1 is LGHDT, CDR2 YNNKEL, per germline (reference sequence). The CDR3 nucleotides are TGTGCCAGCAGCGACTCCCAAGACACTGAAGCTTTCTTT. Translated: CASSDSQDTEAFF.

CDR3 loop: CSARLTGSNQPQHF. The CDR3 DNA follows: TGCAGTGCTAGACTGACAGGGAGCAATCAGCCCCAGCATTTT. The gene calls are TRBV20-1 and TRBJ1-5; 7 positions match TRBD1. Germline loops: CDR1 DFQATT, CDR2 SNEGSKA (reference sequence). J lost 1 base, V lost 2 bases, and 2 bases had no gene match. The CDR3 loop spans 14 amino acids.

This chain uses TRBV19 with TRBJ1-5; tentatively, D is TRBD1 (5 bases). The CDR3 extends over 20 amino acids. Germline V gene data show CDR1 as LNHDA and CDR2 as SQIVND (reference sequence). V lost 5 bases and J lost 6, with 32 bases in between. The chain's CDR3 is CASSVGGIDPWSWDVQPQHF. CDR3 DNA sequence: TGTGCCAGTAGTGTTGGGGGAATCGACCCTTGGTCCTGGGATGTTCAGCCCCAGCATTTT.

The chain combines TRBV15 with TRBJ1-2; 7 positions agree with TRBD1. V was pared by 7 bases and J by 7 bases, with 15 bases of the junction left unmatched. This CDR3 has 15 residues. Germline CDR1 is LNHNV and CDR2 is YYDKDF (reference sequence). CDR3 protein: CATNHPGHQGGGYTF. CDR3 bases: TGTGCCACCAACCATCCGGGACACCAGGGGGGTGGCTACACCTTC.